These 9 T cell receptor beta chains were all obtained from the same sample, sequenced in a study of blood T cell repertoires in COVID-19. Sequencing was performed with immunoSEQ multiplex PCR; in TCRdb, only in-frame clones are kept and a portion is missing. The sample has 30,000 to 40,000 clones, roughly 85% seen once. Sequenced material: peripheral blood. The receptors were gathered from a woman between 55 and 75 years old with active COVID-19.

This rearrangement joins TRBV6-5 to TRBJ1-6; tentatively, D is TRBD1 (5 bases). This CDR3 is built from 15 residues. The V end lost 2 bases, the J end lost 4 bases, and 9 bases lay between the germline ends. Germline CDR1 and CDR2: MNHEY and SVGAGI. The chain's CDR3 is CASSYERGYNSPLHF. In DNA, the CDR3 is TGTGCCAGCAGTTACGAAAGGGGTTATAATTCACCCCTCCACTTT.

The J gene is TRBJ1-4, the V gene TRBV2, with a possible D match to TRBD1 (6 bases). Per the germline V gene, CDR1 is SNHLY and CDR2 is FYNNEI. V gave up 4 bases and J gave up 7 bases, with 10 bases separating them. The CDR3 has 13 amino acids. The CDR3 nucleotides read TGTGCCAGCAGTGCGGCAGGGGCTGAAAAACTGTTTTTT. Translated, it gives CASSAAGAEKLFF.

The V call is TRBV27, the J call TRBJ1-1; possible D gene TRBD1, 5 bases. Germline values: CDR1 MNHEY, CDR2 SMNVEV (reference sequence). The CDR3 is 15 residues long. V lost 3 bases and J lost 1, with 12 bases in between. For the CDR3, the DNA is TGTGCCAGCAGTTTTAAGGGGCCCCCGAACACTGAAGCTTTCTTT. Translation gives CASSFKGPPNTEAFF.

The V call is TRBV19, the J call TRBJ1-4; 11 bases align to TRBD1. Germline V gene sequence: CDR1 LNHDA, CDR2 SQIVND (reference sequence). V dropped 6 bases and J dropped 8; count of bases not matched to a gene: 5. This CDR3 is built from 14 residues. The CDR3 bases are TGTGCCAGTAGACGGGACAGGGGGAGCGAAAAACTGTTTTTT. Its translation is CASRRDRGSEKLFF.

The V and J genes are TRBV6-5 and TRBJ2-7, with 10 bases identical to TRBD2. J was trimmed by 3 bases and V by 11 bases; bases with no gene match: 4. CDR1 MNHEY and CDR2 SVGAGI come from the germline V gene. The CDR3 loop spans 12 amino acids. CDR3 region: CAGGLADYEQYF. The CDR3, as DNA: TGTGCCGGCGGACTAGCGGACTACGAGCAGTACTTC.

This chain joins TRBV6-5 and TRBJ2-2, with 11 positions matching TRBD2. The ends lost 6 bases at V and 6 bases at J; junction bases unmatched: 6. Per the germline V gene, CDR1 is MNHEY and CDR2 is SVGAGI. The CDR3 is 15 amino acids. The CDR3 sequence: CASSLLAGVSGELFF. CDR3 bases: TGTGCCAGCAGCCTACTAGCGGGAGTTTCCGGGGAGCTGTTTTTT.

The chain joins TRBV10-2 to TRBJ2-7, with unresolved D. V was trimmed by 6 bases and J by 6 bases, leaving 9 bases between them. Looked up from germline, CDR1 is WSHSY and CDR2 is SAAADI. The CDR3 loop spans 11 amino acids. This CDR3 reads CASRRGSEQYF. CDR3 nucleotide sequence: TGCGCCAGCAGACGCGGATCCGAGCAGTACTTC.

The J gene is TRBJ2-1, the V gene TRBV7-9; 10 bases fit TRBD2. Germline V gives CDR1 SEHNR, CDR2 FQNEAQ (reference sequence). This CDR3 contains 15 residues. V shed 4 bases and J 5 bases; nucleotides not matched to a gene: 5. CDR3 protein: CASSSSGRANNEQFF. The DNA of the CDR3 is TGTGCCAGCAGCTCGAGCGGGAGGGCCAACAATGAGCAGTTCTTC.

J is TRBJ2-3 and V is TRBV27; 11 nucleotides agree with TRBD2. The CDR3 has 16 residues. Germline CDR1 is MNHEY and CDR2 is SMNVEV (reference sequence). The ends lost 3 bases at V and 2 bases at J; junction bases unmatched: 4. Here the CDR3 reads CASSFTSGRLTDTQYF. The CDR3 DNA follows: TGTGCCAGCAGTTTCACTAGCGGGAGACTCACAGATACGCAGTATTTT.